This T cell receptor beta chain was recorded in a study of cytomegalovirus exposure and HLA in healthy donors. After removal of 1 base from V and 8 bases from J, the junction contained 4 bases not matched to a gene. Per the germline V gene, CDR1 is LNHDA and CDR2 is SQIVND (reference sequence). CDR3 size: 15 residues. The donors were part of the validation cohort, which consisted of about 120 subjects and was separate from the first cohort of several hundred subjects. Repertoires were generated with immunoSEQ multiplex PCR, while TCRdb's copy carries only in-frame clones and drops some. The repertoire holds 85,000 to 90,000 clones, with 96% as singletons.

Sequenced sample: PBMCs. This chain links TRBV19 with TRBJ2-1; TRBD2 matches 11 bases. The TCR comes from a man between 18 and 29 years old in good health and CMV-seronegative. The chain's CDR3 is CASSIGLAGLYEQFF. CDR3 coding DNA: TGTGCCAGTAGTATAGGACTAGCGGGGTTATATGAGCAGTTCTTC.